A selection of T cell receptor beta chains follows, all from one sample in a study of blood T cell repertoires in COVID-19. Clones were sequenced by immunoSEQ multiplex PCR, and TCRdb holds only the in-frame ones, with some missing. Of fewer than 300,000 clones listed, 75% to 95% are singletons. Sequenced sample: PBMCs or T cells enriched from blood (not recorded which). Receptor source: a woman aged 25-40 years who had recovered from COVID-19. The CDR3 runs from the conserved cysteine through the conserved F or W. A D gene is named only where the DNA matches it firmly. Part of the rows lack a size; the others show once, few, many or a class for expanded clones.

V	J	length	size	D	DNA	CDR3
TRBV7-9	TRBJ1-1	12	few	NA	TGTGCCAGCAGCCAAACAGGGTTTGAAGCTTTCTTT	CASSQTGFEAFF
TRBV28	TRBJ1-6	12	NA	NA	TGTGCCAGCAGTTTAAGTGAGTCACCCCTCCACTTT	CASSLSESPLHF
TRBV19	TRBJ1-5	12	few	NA	TGTGCCAGTAGTAGACAGGTTCAGCCCCAGCATTTT	CASSRQVQPQHF
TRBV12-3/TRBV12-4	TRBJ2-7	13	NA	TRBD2	TGTGCCAGCAGTGCTAGCGGGAGTTACGAGCAGTACTTC	CASSASGSYEQYF
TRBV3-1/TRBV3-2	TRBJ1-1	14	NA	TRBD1	TGTGCCAGCAGCTACAGGACAGGGAACACTGAAGCTTTCTTT	CASSYRTGNTEAFF
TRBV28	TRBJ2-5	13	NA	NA	TGTGCCAGCAGCACGGGTATTCAAGAGACCCAGTACTTC	CASSTGIQETQYF
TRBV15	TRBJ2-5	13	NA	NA	TGTGCCACCAGCAGAGGGACTGCGGAGACCCAGTACTTC	CATSRGTAETQYF
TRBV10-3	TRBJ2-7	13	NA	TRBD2	TGTGCCATCACGCGGGAGGTCGACAACGAGCAGTACTTC	CAITREVDNEQYF
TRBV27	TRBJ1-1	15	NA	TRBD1	TGTGCCAGCAGCTGGACAGGGCGGGCGAACACTGAAGCTTTCTTT	CASSWTGRANTEAFF
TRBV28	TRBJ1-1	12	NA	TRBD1	TGTGCCAGCAGTCTATTACAGGGGGGAGCTTTCTTT	CASSLLQGGAFF
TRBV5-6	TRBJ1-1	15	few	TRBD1	TGTGCCAGCAGCTCGAGAGGGACAGGGGCCTATGAAGCTTTCTTT	CASSSRGTGAYEAFF
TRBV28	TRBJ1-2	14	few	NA	TGTGCCAGCAGCTTACCCGACAGGAGCTATGGCTACACCTTC	CASSLPDRSYGYTF
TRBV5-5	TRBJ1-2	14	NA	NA	TGTGCCAGCAGCAGGGACATAGGATACTATGGCTACACCTTC	CASSRDIGYYGYTF
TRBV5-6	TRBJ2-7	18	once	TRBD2	TGTGCCAGCAGGACTGGACTAGCGGGAGGGTTAGACTCCTACGAGCAGTACTTC	CASRTGLAGGLDSYEQYF
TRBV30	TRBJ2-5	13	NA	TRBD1	TGTGCCTGGGGACAGGGGGGCCGAGAGACCCAGTACTTC	CAWGQGGRETQYF
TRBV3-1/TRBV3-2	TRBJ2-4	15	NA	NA	TGTGCCAGCAGCCAATTTGCGACGGAGCAAAACATTCAGTACTTC	CASSQFATEQNIQYF
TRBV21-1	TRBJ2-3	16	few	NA	TGTGCCAGCAGCAAGTTTAGCGCTTCTAGCACAGATACGCAGTATTTT	CASSKFSASSTDTQYF
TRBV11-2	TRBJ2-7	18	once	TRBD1	TGTGCCAGCAGCCCCATAAAACGGGACAGGGGATTTGGCTACGAGCAGTACTTC	CASSPIKRDRGFGYEQYF
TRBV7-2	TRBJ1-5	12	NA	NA	TGTGCCAGCAGCTACAGTAATCAGCCCCAGCATTTT	CASSYSNQPQHF
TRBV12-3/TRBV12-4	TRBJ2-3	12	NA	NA	TGTGCCAGCAGTCAGACTAGAGATACGCAGTATTTT	CASSQTRDTQYF
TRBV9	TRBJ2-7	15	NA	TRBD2	TGTGCCAGCAGCGTTCTAGCGGAATGGGGCTACGAGCAGTACTTC	CASSVLAEWGYEQYF
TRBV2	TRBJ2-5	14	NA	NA	TGTGCCAGCAGTGAGACTACGGTCGCATGGACCCAGTACTTC	CASSETTVAWTQYF
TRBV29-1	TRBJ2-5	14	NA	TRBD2	TGCAGCGCCCGGTCGGGGGGGGCGCGGAAGACCCAGTACTTC	CSARSGGARKTQYF
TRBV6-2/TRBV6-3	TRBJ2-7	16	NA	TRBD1	TGTGCCAGCAGCCCTTCAAACAGGGGAAGGGCCTACGAGCAGTACTTC	CASSPSNRGRAYEQYF
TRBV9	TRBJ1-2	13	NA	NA	TGTGCCAGCAGCGAAACAACAGGGCGCGGCTACACCTTC	CASSETTGRGYTF
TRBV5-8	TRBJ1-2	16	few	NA	TGTGCCAGCAGCTTGCGGGTGCCGGTAGCTAACTATGGCTACACCTTC	CASSLRVPVANYGYTF
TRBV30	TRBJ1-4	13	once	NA	TGTGCCTGGAATTTGCTGTCGGGTGAAAAACTGTTTTTT	CAWNLLSGEKLFF
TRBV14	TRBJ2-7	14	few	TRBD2	TGTGCCAGCCAACCACTAGCGGGAAGGGAAGAGCAGTACTTC	CASQPLAGREEQYF
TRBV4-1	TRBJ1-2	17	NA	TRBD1	TGCGCCAGCAGCCAAAGAGGGACAGGACCGCTCGGCTATGGCTACACCTTC	CASSQRGTGPLGYGYTF
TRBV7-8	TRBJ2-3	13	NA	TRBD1	TGTGCCAGCAGCTCCAGACAGGGCGGGACGCAGTATTTT	CASSSRQGGTQYF
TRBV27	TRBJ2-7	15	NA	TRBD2	TGTGCCAGCAGTTTGGGCGGGAGAGCGTCGGCCGAGCAGTACTTC	CASSLGGRASAEQYF
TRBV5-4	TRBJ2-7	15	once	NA	TGTGCCAGCAGCGGTAGTACAGGGCTGACCTACGAGCAGTACTTC	CASSGSTGLTYEQYF
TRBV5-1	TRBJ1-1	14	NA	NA	TGCGCCAGCAGCGCCAGGGGTGGGGACACTGAAGCTTTCTTT	CASSARGGDTEAFF
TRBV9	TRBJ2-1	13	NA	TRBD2	TGTGCCAGTGCCGGGACTAGGGGTAATGAGCAGTTCTTC	CASAGTRGNEQFF
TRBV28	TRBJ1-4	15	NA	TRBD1	TGTGCCAGCAGTTTAATGGGACAGGGGGCTAAAAAACTGTTTTTT	CASSLMGQGAKKLFF
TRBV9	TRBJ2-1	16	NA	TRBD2	TGTGCCAGCAGCCCCCGACTAGCGGGCAGGTCAGAAGAGCAGTTCTTC	CASSPRLAGRSEEQFF
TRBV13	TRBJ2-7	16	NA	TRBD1	TGTGCCAGCAGCCCGACCGGGACAGGGCCTTCCTACGAGCAGTACTTC	CASSPTGTGPSYEQYF
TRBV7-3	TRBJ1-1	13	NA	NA	TGTGCCAGCAGCAGACAGGAGAACACTGAAGCTTTCTTT	CASSRQENTEAFF
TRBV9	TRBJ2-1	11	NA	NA	TGTGCCAGCAGCGCCTCCAATGAGCAGTTCTTC	CASSASNEQFF
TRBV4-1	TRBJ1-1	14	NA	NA	TGCGCCAGCAGCCACCGAGCAAGTTTGGGGGGGGCTTTCTTT	CASSHRASLGGAFF
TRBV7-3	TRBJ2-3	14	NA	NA	TGTGCCAGCAGCTCACGACAGAGCACAGATACGCAGTATTTT	CASSSRQSTDTQYF
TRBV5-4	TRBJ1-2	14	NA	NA	TGTGCCAGCAGCCTAACATCAGGCTCGGGGGGCTACACCTTC	CASSLTSGSGGYTF
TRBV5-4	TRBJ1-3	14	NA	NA	TGTGCCAGCGGAAAGCAGGAGCGCGGGGACACCATATATTTT	CASGKQERGDTIYF
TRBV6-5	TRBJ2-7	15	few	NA	TGTGCCAGCAGTTACTCGACTAGAGGGGCCTACGAGCAGTACTTC	CASSYSTRGAYEQYF
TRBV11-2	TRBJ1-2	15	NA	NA	TGTGCCAGCTCATCGGGGGGCAGCTTATGGTATGGCTACACCTTC	CASSSGGSLWYGYTF
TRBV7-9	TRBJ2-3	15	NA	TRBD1	TGTGCCAGCAGCTTAGCGACAGGGAGCACAGATACGCAGTATTTT	CASSLATGSTDTQYF
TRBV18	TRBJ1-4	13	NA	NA	TGTGCCAGCTCACCCGGAGGGAATGAAAAACTGTTTTTT	CASSPGGNEKLFF
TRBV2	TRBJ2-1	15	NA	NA	TGTGCCAGCAGCCCACAGGGTATCTCCTACAATGAGCAGTTCTTC	CASSPQGISYNEQFF
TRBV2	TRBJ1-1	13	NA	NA	TGTGCCAGCAGGCAGGGGTTGAACACTGAAGCTTTCTTT	CASRQGLNTEAFF
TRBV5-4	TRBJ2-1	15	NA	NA	TGTGCCAGCAGCTTGGATCCCAGCTCCTACAATGAGCAGTTCTTC	CASSLDPSSYNEQFF
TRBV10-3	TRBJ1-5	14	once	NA	TGTGCCATCAGTGAACAGGGAGGCAATCAGCCCCAGCATTTT	CAISEQGGNQPQHF
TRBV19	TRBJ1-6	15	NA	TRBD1	TGTGCCAGCGCTCGGGACAGGGGCCCTAATTCACCCCTCCACTTT	CASARDRGPNSPLHF
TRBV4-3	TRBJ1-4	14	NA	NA	TGCGCCAGCAGCCCGGGCGGGCTGAGGGAAAAACTGTTTTTT	CASSPGGLREKLFF
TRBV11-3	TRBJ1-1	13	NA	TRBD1	TGTGCCAGCAGCCCCAGGGGGGACACTGAAGCTTTCTTT	CASSPRGDTEAFF